A selection of T cell receptor beta chains follows, all from one sample in a study of blood T cell repertoires in COVID-19. Assay used: immunoSEQ multiplex PCR; TCRdb lists only in-frame clones, some missing. The sample has about 210,000 clones; 84% are singletons. The sequenced sample was peripheral blood. The receptor set was obtained from a woman aged 80 or over with COVID-19, enrolled during active disease. Both conserved end residues are part of each CDR3. The order of the fields is J gene, clone size, D gene, V gene, CDR3 protein, CDR3 DNA. A D gene is named only where the DNA matches it firmly. Clone size appears in some rows only: once, few, many, or a class for an expanded clone.

>TRBJ2-2|-|-|TRBV5-1
CASATGDTGELFF
TGCGCCAGCGCTACGGGAGACACCGGGGAGCTGTTTTTT
>TRBJ1-1|-|-|TRBV28
CASSRRGGSEAFF
TGTGCCAGCAGTCGTCGAGGAGGGTCTGAAGCTTTCTTT
>TRBJ2-3|-|-|TRBV11-2
CASSTGGYTQYF
TGTGCCAGCAGCACGGGGGGCTATACGCAGTATTTT
>TRBJ2-1|-|TRBD2|TRBV7-2
CASSLEGLAGGLNEQFF
TGTGCCAGCAGCTTAGAGGGACTAGCGGGGGGGCTCAATGAGCAGTTCTTC
>TRBJ1-1|once|TRBD1|TRBV7-9
CASSPRGTANTEAFF
TGTGCCAGCAGCCCTAGGGGGACAGCGAACACTGAAGCTTTCTTT
>TRBJ1-2|-|-|TRBV24-1
CATSRGSLYGYTF
TGTGCCACCAGTAGAGGTTCCCTCTATGGCTACACCTTC
>TRBJ1-3|-|-|TRBV9
CASSVYSSGNTIYF
TGTGCCAGCAGCGTATATAGCTCTGGAAACACCATATATTTT
>TRBJ2-1|-|-|TRBV5-6
CASSVGQLTYNEQFF
TGTGCCAGCAGCGTTGGACAGCTCACCTACAATGAGCAGTTCTTC
>TRBJ1-1|-|-|TRBV5-1
CASSAGLTITEAFF
TGCGCCAGCAGCGCCGGTCTAACGATCACTGAAGCTTTCTTT
>TRBJ2-1|-|-|TRBV7-9
CASTFRGGSNNEQFF
TGTGCCAGCACCTTTAGGGGGGGGTCGAACAATGAGCAGTTCTTC
>TRBJ2-5|-|TRBD1|TRBV4-1
CASSQDRQGALGTQYF
TGCGCCAGCAGCCAAGATCGACAGGGGGCGTTAGGGACCCAGTACTTC
>TRBJ2-3|-|-|TRBV19
CASSSRAADTQYF
TGTGCCAGTAGTAGCCGAGCTGCAGATACGCAGTATTTT
>TRBJ1-1|few|TRBD1|TRBV6-2/TRBV6-3
CASSSRDRGRGTEAFF
TGTGCCAGCAGTTCCCGGGACAGGGGGCGAGGCACTGAAGCTTTCTTT
>TRBJ1-3|-|-|TRBV30
CAWSSGHYSGNTIYF
TGTGCCTGGAGTTCGGGACATTACTCTGGAAACACCATATATTTT
>TRBJ2-1|-|-|TRBV3-1/TRBV3-2
CASSQAQGNEQFF
TGTGCCAGCAGCCAAGCCCAGGGGAATGAGCAGTTCTTC
>TRBJ1-2|once|-|TRBV6-6
CASSSQGYYGYTF
TGTGCCAGCAGTTCACAGGGTTACTATGGCTACACCTTC
>TRBJ1-3|-|-|TRBV6-5
CASSSAVSGNTIYF
TGTGCCAGCAGTTCCGCAGTCTCTGGAAACACCATATATTTT
>TRBJ2-2|few|-|TRBV5-1
CASSLGTANTGELFF
TGCGCCAGCAGCTTGGGGACAGCGAACACCGGGGAGCTGTTTTTT
>TRBJ1-6|-|TRBD1|TRBV18
CASSPPGATGANSPLHF
TGTGCCAGCTCACCACCGGGGGCCACAGGGGCTAATTCACCCCTCCACTTT
>TRBJ1-1|-|-|TRBV7-9
CASSLSVTPLPNTEAFF
TGTGCCAGCAGCTTATCCGTGACACCGTTACCGAACACTGAAGCTTTCTTT
>TRBJ2-7|-|TRBD1|TRBV30
CAWSASGQGGHEQYF
TGTGCCTGGAGCGCCTCGGGACAGGGTGGGCACGAGCAGTACTTC
>TRBJ1-6|-|TRBD1|TRBV5-6
CASSYGTGRDNSPLHF
TGTGCCAGCAGCTACGGGACAGGGAGGGATAATTCACCCCTCCACTTT
>TRBJ1-2|-|-|TRBV2
CASSLQGDYGYTF
TGTGCCAGCAGTTTACAGGGTGACTATGGCTACACCTTC
>TRBJ1-5|once|-|TRBV18
CASSLAVSNQPQHF
TGTGCCAGCTCACTGGCGGTTAGCAATCAGCCCCAGCATTTT
>TRBJ2-3|-|TRBD2|TRBV5-1
CASSSGTSGGKDTQYF
TGCGCCAGCAGCTCCGGGACTAGCGGGGGGAAAGATACGCAGTATTTT
>TRBJ1-2|-|-|TRBV12-3/TRBV12-4
CASSRTRGYTF
TGTGCCAGCAGCCGAACAAGAGGCTACACCTTC
>TRBJ2-1|once|TRBD2|TRBV7-3
CASSLAGGGNEQFF
TGTGCCAGCAGCTTAGCGGGGGGCGGCAATGAGCAGTTCTTC
>TRBJ2-7|few|-|TRBV3-1/TRBV3-2
CASSQVPNSTYEQYF
TGTGCCAGCAGCCAAGTCCCCAACAGTACCTACGAGCAGTACTTC
>TRBJ2-7|-|TRBD1|TRBV6-1
CASSEGQAGEQYF
TGTGCCAGCAGTGAGGGACAGGCGGGCGAGCAGTACTTC
>TRBJ2-3|-|TRBD1|TRBV7-2
CASSLETRQGADTQYF
TGTGCCAGCAGCTTAGAAACAAGACAGGGGGCGGATACGCAGTATTTT
>TRBJ1-5|-|-|TRBV28
CASNGGFHSNQPQHF
TGTGCCAGCAATGGGGGGTTTCATAGCAATCAGCCCCAGCATTTT
>TRBJ1-2|-|-|TRBV6-5
CASTGQRGYTF
TGTGCCAGCACCGGACAGAGGGGCTACACCTTC
>TRBJ1-5|-|TRBD1|TRBV9
CASSVAGTGGRQPQHF
TGTGCCAGCAGCGTGGCCGGGACAGGGGGTCGTCAGCCCCAGCATTTT
>TRBJ1-5|-|-|TRBV6-5
CASSYPQQPQHF
TGTGCCAGCAGTTACCCCCAGCAGCCCCAGCATTTT
>TRBJ1-6|few|-|TRBV7-9
CASSSVSRDSPLHF
TGTGCCAGCAGCTCCGTCAGTCGGGATTCACCCCTCCACTTT
>TRBJ2-5|-|-|TRBV18
CASSPPGSETQYF
TGTGCCAGCTCACCTCCAGGGTCGGAGACCCAGTACTTC
>TRBJ1-2|-|TRBD1|TRBV6-5
CASSYSEGGNLYGYTF
TGTGCCAGCAGTTACTCGGAAGGGGGCAACCTCTATGGCTACACCTTC
>TRBJ2-2|-|TRBD2|TRBV7-7
CASSLSGAGNTGELFF
TGTGCCAGCAGCTTGAGCGGGGCCGGGAACACCGGGGAGCTGTTTTTT
>TRBJ2-1|-|-|TRBV7-9
CASSFPDRYNEQFF
TGTGCCAGCAGCTTTCCGGACAGATACAATGAGCAGTTCTTC
>TRBJ2-5|-|-|TRBV20-1
CSANDYQETQYF
TGCAGTGCTAATGACTACCAAGAGACCCAGTACTTC
>TRBJ2-7|few|-|TRBV5-1
CARANPTESSYEQYF
TGCGCCAGGGCAAACCCTACAGAGAGCTCCTACGAGCAGTACTTC
>TRBJ2-3|-|-|TRBV11-1
CASSRVGAYTDTQYF
TGTGCCAGCAGCCGAGTGGGGGCCTACACAGATACGCAGTATTTT
>TRBJ1-2|-|TRBD1|TRBV7-9
CASSLPGTGYGYTF
TGTGCCAGCAGCTTACCCGGGACAGGCTATGGCTACACCTTC
>TRBJ2-3|-|TRBD1|TRBV7-2
CASSSPGQGASDTQYF
TGTGCCAGCAGCTCCCCGGGACAGGGGGCGTCAGATACGCAGTATTTT
>TRBJ1-1|-|-|TRBV19
CASTTGGRNTEAFF
TGTGCCAGTACAACCGGGGGGCGGAACACTGAAGCTTTCTTT